The source of this T cell receptor beta chain is a study of beta chain features in type 1 diabetes. Study results and caveats: People with Type 1 diabetes carried modestly yet significantly shorter TCRB CDR3s in all four CD4+ subsets. Whatever favoring of shorter templates PCR might show would apply equally to patients and controls.

A remark on this clone: Its antigen is not known.

Every bit of the isolated RNA underwent reverse transcription, so sequencing read expressed TCRB transcripts. Per sample, stem cell-like memory T cell libraries averaged roughly 960,000 reads. Clones were read by immunoSEQ multiplex PCR, and TCRdb kept only the in-frame ones, dropping some. The table lists about 25,000 clones, almost 50% of them singletons. This CDR3 region has 15 residues. Germline CDR1 SGHDT, CDR2 YYEEEE. V was pared by 3 bases and J by 2 bases, with 14 bases between. Sequencing was done on a sample of stem cell memory CD4+ T cells from blood. This receptor was obtained from a man aged 30 to 39 with type 1 diabetes. V and J are TRBV5-6 and TRBJ2-5; perhaps TRBD1 as D (6 bases). CDR3 protein: CASSYDTGFQETQYF. In nucleotides, the CDR3 is TGTGCCAGCAGCTATGACACAGGGTTTCAAGAGACCCAGTACTTC.